The 9 T cell receptor beta chains below come from one sample, sequenced in a study of blood T cell repertoires in COVID-19. This table comes from immunoSEQ multiplex PCR, and its TCRdb copy is limited to in-frame clones, with some not included. Here the sample spans roughly 76,000 clones, around 89% being singletons. The sequencing input was PBMCs or T cells enriched from blood (not recorded which). The receptors were sampled from a woman between 50 and 59 years old with acute COVID-19.

The chain employs TRBV4-1 and TRBJ1-4; 8 bases are a match to TRBD1. There are 18 residues in the CDR3. V lost 1 base to trimming and J lost 4 bases; unmatched junction nucleotides: 11. The germline V gene has CDR1 MGHRA and CDR2 YSYEKL. CDR3 bases: TGCGCCAGCAGCCAAGCCCGCGCAGGGGGCTTGGTTAATGAAAAACTGTTTTTT. Translated: CASSQARAGGLVNEKLFF.

CDR3 nucleotide sequence: TGTGCCAGCAGCCGGGACAGGAGTTATTCACCCCTCCACTTT. As protein: CASSRDRSYSPLHF. The chain is built from TRBV7-9 and TRBJ1-6; the match to TRBD1 covers 8 bases. The CDR3 loop spans 14 amino acids. After removal of 5 bases from V and 8 bases from J, the junction contained 5 bases not matched to a gene. Germline V CDR1 and CDR2: SEHNR, FQNEAQ (reference sequence).

The chain combines TRBV7-2 with TRBJ2-1; 14 positions agree with TRBD2. Trimming at V came to 5 bases and at J to 9 bases, leaving 9 bases not matched to a gene. The CDR3 sequence is 16 residues long. CDR1 and CDR2 (germline): SGHTA, FQGNSA. This CDR3 is CASSTTPGLAGAEQFF. DNA for the CDR3: TGTGCCAGCAGCACCACGCCGGGACTAGCGGGAGCTGAGCAGTTCTTC.

This clone was seen a handful of times. This chain joins TRBV3-1 (or the pseudogene TRBV3-2) and TRBJ2-2; D is possibly TRBD2 (5 bases). The V gene's germline CDR1 is LGHDT and CDR2 YNNKEL (reference sequence). V shed 4 bases and J shed 0 bases, with 12 bases lying between them. The CDR3 runs 16 residues. DNA for the CDR3: TGTGCCAGCAGCCGCGCGGCGGGCGCGAACACCGGGGAGCTGTTTTTT. Translated, it gives CASSRAAGANTGELFF.

The chain combines TRBV4-1 with TRBJ2-1; 8 bases map to TRBD2. The CDR3 spans 17 residues. After removal of 3 bases from V and 3 bases from J, the junction contained 10 bases not matched to a gene. Looked up from germline, CDR1 is MGHRA and CDR2 is YSYEKL. The CDR3 here is CASSHRALAGNYNEQFF. DNA of the CDR3: TGCGCCAGCAGCCATAGGGCTCTAGCGGGTAACTACAATGAGCAGTTCTTC.

This chain links TRBV11-2 with TRBJ1-5; possible D gene TRBD1, 5 bases. The CDR3 totals 15 residues. V lost 5 bases and J 4 bases, leaving 15 bases between the germline ends. Per the germline V gene, CDR1 is SGHAT and CDR2 is FQNNGV. CDR3 DNA sequence: TGTGCCAGCAGCATTGGCGGGGGTCCTAATCAGCCCCAGCATTTT. This translates into CASSIGGGPNQPQHF.

The CDR3 spells CASSLDGSNYNEQFF. In nucleotides, the CDR3 is TGCGCCAGCAGCTTGGATGGGAGTAACTACAATGAGCAGTTCTTC. The chain couples TRBV5-1 to TRBJ2-1, with a weak D call TRBD2 (5 bases). The CDR3 is 15 residues long. Trimming pared 0 bases from V and 3 bases from J, leaving 10 bases between. From germline, CDR1 is SGHRS and CDR2 YFSETQ.

The genes are TRBV6-1 and TRBJ1-5; 8 positions agree with TRBD1. The CDR3 runs 15 residues. The J segment lost 9 bases and the V segment lost 3 bases, leaving 10 bases of the junction unmatched. In germline, CDR1 is MNHNS, CDR2 SASEGT. The CDR3 bases are TGTGCCAGCAGTGAGAGGGGACAGGCCGCAAGGCCCCAGCATTTT. It codes for CASSERGQAARPQHF.

The rearrangement joins TRBV7-9 to TRBJ2-3, with D possibly being TRBD2 (6 bases). The CDR3 has 15 residues. V gave up 5 bases and J gave up 2 bases, with 14 bases separating them. Germline loops: CDR1 SEHNR, CDR2 FQNEAQ (reference sequence). The CDR3 bases are TGTGCCAGCAGCCCCTGGAGGGGTTCCACAGATACGCAGTATTTT. Protein product: CASSPWRGSTDTQYF. Together with reference TRBV7-9 and TRBJ2-3, the CDR3 gives the full variable domain: DTGVSQNPRHKITKRGQNVTFRCDPISEHNRLYWYRQTLGQGPEFLTYFQNEAQLEKSRLLSDRFSAERPKGSFSTLEIQRTEQGDSAMYLCASSPWRGSTDTQYFGPGTRLTVL.